Listed below are T cell receptor beta chains from one sample, sequenced in a study of human T cells and chemical hapten exposure. TCRdb re-analysed the RACE reads in MiXCR, keeping a single row per CDR3 protein. This table has about 80,000 distinct CDR3 sequences, about 8.6% appearing once. Sequencing used whole blood. Source of these receptors: a female donor in good health. Some clones in this sample may be carry-over from other donors' samples. CDR3s include the opening cysteine and the closing phenylalanine or tryptophan. The D gene is left open where the match is weak.

>-|TRBV6-6
CASSYARPGAGTEAFF
>-|TRBV12-3/TRBV12-4
CASSVGSSYNSPLHF
>-|TRBV6-5
CASSYGEGLFEKLFF
>-|TRBV27
CANHLSPLASNQPQHF
>TRBD1|TRBV28
CASRLTGASNQPQHF
>TRBD2|TRBV6-5
CASSRTRYSYEQYF
>-|TRBV12-3/TRBV12-4
CASSLKIGADLNTEAFF
>-|TRBV20-1
CSAGGGAKNIQYF
>TRBD1|TRBV4-3
CVSSKGTGLYEQYF
>-|TRBV18
CVSSPSRGRGTEAFF
>-|TRBV6-2/TRBV6-3
CASLKGGGRNTEAFF
>-|TRBV3-1
CASSQANEQFF
>-|TRBV20-1
CSAALGAEAFF
>-|TRBV29-1
CSVDSGSTIYEQYF
>-|TRBV2
CASSVRRERRNSPLHF
>-|TRBV28
CASSHNSRTQGCPGEQYF
>TRBD1|TRBV10-3
CAISESSWTGVNYGYTF
>-|TRBV15
CATSRDPTETQYF
>TRBD2|TRBV7-8
CASSFPLAGAYNEQFF
>TRBD1|TRBV20-1
CSAREATGFVYEQYF
>-|TRBV29-1
CSVENAALETQYF
>TRBD1|TRBV4-1
CASSQDTGEGTEAFF
>-|TRBV18
CASSPTTGDNEKLFF
>-|TRBV25-1
CASRGGTDTQYF
>TRBD2|TRBV10-3
CAIRSGGAGNEQFF
>TRBD1|TRBV13
CASRDRGQSGGYTF
>-|TRBV3-1
CASSQSPPGEQYF
>-|TRBV13
CASSWGADSYFSGNTIYF
>-|TRBV18
CASFQGTVSMNTEAFF
>-|TRBV7-3
CASSFDMNTEAFF
>-|TRBV7-9
CASSLDREGTEAFF
>TRBD1|TRBV5-6
CASSFVTGQAFEAFF
>-|TRBV3-1
CASSQETVGYYGYTF
>-|TRBV23-1
CASSQSWPVKETQYF
>TRBD2|TRBV12-3/TRBV12-4
CASGPGTSGYTDTQYF
>TRBD1|TRBV28
CASSGDSYNTEAFF
>-|TRBV20-1
CSAGSTGYQETQYF
>-|TRBV18
CASSPGTTGFFDTQYF
>-|TRBV5-4
CASSRDVLLSSGNTIYF
>TRBD2|TRBV20-1
CSARAEAASGGLISYNEQFF
>-|TRBV21-1
CASSKVEGPTVYEQYF
>-|TRBV6-6
CASSYAGDQYGYTF
>TRBD1|TRBV29-1
CSVVTGGSYEQYF
>TRBD2|TRBV5-1
CASSWTSGGKVFVTQYF
>-|TRBV5-1
CASSGGEQYF
>-|TRBV10-3
CASKTDRDEQFF
>TRBD2|TRBV27
CASSLRGGWNEQYF
>-|TRBV27
CASSERRGATNEKLFF